This entry features one T cell receptor beta chain sequence. Its antigen is unknown. This record comes from a study of T cells expressing NK-cell markers. Study-wide results and limits: There remained a lack of clarity about HCMV specificity of expanded NKG2C+ T cell clones.

As the method of synthesis, 5'RACE template switching with UMIs yielded TCR beta cDNA. TCRdb reprocessed the 5' RACE reads and stores each CDR3 protein as one record, lacking DNA. This table lists 500,000 to 600,000 distinct CDR3 sequences. The CDR3 runs to 14 residues. Germline CDR1 PRHDT, CDR2 FYEKMQ (reference sequence). The receptor was derived from a man between 18 and 35 years old in good health. Sequencing was done on a sample of blood T cells: a sorted CD56 or NKG2C T cell subset, CD4+ or CD8+ T cells, or bulk PBMC T cells (not recorded which). The rearrangement joins TRBV13 to TRBJ2-5; the TCRdb D gene call, TRBD2, has no DNA to confirm it. The CDR3 loop is CASSLNAWEETQYF.